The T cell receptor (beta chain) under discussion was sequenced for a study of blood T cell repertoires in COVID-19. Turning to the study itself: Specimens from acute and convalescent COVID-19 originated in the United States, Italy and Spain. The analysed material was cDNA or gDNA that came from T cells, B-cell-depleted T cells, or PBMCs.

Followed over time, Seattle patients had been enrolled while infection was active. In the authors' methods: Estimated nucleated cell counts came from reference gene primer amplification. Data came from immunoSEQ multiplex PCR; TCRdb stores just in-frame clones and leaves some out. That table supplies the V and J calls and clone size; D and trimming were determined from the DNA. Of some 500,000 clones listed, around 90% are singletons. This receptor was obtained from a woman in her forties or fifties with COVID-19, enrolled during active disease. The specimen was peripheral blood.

The CDR3 loop is CASIEEPSHSPLHF. The CDR3 coding sequence is TGTGCCAGCATAGAGGAGCCATCCCATTCACCCCTCCACTTT. The chain employs TRBV6-5 and TRBJ1-6; D is undetermined. CDR3 size: 14 residues. V gave up 7 bases and J gave up 8 bases, with 15 bases separating them. Germline values: CDR1 MNHEY, CDR2 SVGAGI.